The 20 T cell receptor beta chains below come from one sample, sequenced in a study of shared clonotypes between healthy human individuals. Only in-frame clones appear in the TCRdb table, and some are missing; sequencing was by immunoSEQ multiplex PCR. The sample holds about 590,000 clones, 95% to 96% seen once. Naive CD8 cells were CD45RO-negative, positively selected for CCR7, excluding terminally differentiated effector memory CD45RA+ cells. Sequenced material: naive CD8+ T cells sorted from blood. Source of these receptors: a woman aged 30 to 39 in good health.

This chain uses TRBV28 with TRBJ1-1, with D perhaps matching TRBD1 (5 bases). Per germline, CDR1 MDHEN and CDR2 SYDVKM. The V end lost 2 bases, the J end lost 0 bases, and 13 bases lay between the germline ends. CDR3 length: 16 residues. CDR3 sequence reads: CASSLTQGGMNTEAFF. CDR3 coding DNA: TGTGCCAGCAGTTTAACCCAGGGAGGGATGAACACTGAAGCTTTCTTT.

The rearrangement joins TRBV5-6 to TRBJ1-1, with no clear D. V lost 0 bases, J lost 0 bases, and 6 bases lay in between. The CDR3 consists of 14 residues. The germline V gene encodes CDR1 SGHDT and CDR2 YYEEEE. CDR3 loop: CASSLGYVNTEAFF. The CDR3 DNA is TGTGCCAGCAGCTTGGGATACGTGAACACTGAAGCTTTCTTT.

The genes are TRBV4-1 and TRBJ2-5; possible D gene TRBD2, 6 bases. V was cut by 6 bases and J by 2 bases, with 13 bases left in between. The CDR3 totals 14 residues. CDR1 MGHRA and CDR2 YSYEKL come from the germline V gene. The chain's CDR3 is CASSRLAAQETQYF. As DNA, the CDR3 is TGCGCCAGCAGTAGATTAGCGGCACAAGAGACCCAGTACTTC.

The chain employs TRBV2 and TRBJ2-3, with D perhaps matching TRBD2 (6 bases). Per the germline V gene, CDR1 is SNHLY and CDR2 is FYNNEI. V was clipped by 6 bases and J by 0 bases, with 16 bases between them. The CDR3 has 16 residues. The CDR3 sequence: CASREQLAPSTDTQYF. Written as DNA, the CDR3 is TGTGCCAGCAGAGAACAGCTAGCGCCTAGCACAGATACGCAGTATTTT.

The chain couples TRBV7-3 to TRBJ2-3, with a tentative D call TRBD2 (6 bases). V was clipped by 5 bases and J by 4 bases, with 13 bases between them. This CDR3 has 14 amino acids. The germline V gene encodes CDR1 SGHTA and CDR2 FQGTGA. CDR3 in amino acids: CASSVGSQPDTQYF. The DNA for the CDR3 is TGTGCCAGCAGCGTCGGGAGTCAGCCAGATACGCAGTATTTT.

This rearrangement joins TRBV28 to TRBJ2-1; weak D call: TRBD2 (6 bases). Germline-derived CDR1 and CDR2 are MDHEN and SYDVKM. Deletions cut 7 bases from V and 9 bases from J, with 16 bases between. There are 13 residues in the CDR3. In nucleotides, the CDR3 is TGTGCCAGCATTGGCCCGGGAGCGATTGAGCAGTTCTTC. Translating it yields CASIGPGAIEQFF.

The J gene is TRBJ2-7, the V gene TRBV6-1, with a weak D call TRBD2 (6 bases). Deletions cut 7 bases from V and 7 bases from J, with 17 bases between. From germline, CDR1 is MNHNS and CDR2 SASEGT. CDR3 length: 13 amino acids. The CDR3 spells CASNSGGSGEQYF. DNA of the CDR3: TGTGCCAGCAATAGCGGAGGATCGGGTGAGCAGTACTTC.

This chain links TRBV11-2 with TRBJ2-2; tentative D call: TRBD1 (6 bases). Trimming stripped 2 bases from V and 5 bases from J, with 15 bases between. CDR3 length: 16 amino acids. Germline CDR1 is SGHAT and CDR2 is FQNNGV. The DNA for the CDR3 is TGTGCCAGCAGCTTAAAGGGACATCATCCTACCGGGGAGCTGTTTTTT. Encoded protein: CASSLKGHHPTGELFF.

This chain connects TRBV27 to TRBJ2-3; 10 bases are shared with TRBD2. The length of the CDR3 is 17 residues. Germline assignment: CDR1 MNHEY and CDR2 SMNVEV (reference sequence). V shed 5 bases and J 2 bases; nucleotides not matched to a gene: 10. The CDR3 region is CASSPPTSGAPTDTQYF. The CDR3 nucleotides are TGTGCCAGCAGTCCCCCAACTAGCGGGGCCCCCACAGATACGCAGTATTTT.

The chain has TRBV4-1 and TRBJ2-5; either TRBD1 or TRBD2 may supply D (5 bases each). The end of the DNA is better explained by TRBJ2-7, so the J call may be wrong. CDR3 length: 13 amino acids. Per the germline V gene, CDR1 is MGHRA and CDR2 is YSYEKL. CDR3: CASSQDRGHEQYF. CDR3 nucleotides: TGCGCCAGCAGCCAAGATCGGGGCCACGAGCAGTACTTC.

The CDR3 DNA reads TGTGCCAGCAGTTACCGCACAGATACGCAGTATTTT. It specifies CASSYRTDTQYF. This chain joins TRBV28 and TRBJ2-3; no definite D call. CDR1 is MDHEN and CDR2 is SYDVKM in the germline V gene. The V end lost 4 bases, the J end lost 1 base, and 3 bases lay between the germline ends. CDR3 length equals 12 residues.

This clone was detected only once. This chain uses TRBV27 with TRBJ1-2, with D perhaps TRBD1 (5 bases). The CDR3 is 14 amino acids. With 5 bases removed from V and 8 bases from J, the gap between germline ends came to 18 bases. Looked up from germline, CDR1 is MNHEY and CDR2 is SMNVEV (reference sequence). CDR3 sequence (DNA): TGTGCCAGCAGTCCCCTGGCAGGGCAACTGGGCTACACCTTC. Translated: CASSPLAGQLGYTF.

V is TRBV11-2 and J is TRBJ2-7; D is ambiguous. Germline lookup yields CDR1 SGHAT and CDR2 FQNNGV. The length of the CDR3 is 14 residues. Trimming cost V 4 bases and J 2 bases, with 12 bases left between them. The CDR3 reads CASSSGFGTYEQYF. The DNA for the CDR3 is TGTGCCAGCAGCTCCGGATTCGGTACCTACGAGCAGTACTTC. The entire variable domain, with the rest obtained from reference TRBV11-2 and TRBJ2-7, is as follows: EAGVAQSPRYKIIEKRQSVAFWCNPISGHATLYWYQQILGQGPKLLIQFQNNGVVDDSQLPKDRFSAERLKGVDSTLKIQPAKLEDSAVYLCASSSGFGTYEQYFGPGTRLTVT.

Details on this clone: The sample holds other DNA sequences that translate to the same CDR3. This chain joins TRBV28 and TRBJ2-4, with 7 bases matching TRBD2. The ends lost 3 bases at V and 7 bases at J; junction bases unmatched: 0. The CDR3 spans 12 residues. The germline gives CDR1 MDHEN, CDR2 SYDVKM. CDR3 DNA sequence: TGTGCCAGCAGTTTCGGGGGGAACATTCAGTACTTC. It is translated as CASSFGGNIQYF.

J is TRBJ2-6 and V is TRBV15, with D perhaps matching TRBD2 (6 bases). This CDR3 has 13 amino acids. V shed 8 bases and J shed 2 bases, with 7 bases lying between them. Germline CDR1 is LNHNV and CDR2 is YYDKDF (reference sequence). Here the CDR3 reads CATAGPGANVLTF. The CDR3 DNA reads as TGTGCCACCGCGGGGCCTGGGGCCAACGTCCTGACTTTC.

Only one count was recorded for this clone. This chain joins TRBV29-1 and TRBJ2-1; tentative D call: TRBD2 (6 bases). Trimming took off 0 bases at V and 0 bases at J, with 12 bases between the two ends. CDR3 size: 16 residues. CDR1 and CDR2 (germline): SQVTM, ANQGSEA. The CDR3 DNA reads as TGCAGCGTTGAAGATGGGGAGGTTAGCTCCTACAATGAGCAGTTCTTC. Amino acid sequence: CSVEDGEVSSYNEQFF.

CDR3 DNA: TGTGCCAGCAGTCCCGACCTTGCCAACGAGCAGTACTTC. It is translated as CASSPDLANEQYF. J is TRBJ2-7 and V is TRBV28; D gene ambiguous. The CDR3 sequence is 13 residues long. CDR1 MDHEN and CDR2 SYDVKM come from the germline V gene. Trimming took 5 bases from V and 5 from J, leaving 13 bases between them.

CDR3 loop: CAWSVHWTDTQYF. The CDR3 DNA reads TGTGCCTGGAGTGTACATTGGACAGATACGCAGTATTTT. The chain recombines TRBV30 with TRBJ2-3; no clear D. CDR3 size: 13 residues. Germline V gene data show CDR1 as GTSNPN and CDR2 as SVGIG (reference sequence). Trimming removed 0 bases from V and 3 bases from J, with 7 bases in between.

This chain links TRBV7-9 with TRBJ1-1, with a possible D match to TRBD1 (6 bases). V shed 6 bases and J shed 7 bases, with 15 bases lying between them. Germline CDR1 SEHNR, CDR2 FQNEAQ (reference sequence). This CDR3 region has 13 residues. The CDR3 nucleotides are TGTGCCAGCAGTAGTAGGGGGATACGTGAAGCTTTCTTT. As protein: CASSSRGIREAFF.

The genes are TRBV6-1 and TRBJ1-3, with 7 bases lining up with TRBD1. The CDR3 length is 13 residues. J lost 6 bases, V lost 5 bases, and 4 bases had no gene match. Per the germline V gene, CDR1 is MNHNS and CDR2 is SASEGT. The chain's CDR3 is CASSMTGLNTIYF. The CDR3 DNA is TGTGCCAGCAGTATGACAGGGCTAAACACCATATATTTT.